Here is one TCR beta chain with its context. Patients having uncontrolled infection, another autoimmune disease, pregnancy or lactation were not included. Together with thyroid ultrasound, orbital computed tomography, serum thyroxine and TRAb, clinical symptoms were used for diagnoses. The blood sample dates from first hyperthyroidism diagnosis, preceding any ophthalmopathy symptoms. PBMCs were sourced from roughly 9.7 ml fresh peripheral blood. This specimen comes from a study of T cells in Graves' hyperthyroidism and ophthalmopathy. V lost 0 bases and J lost 6, with 12 bases in between. Germline assignment: CDR1 MNHEY and CDR2 SVGAGI. The length of the CDR3 is 15 residues. RNA transcripts served as the template for amplifying TCR beta CDR3 regions. The HTBI set primed first-round TCR CDR3 RT-PCR. TCRdb passed the multiplex PCR reads through MiXCR, listing each CDR3 protein once. The repertoire holds 350,000 to 450,000 distinct CDR3 sequences, with about 17% as singletons.

The sequence was collected from a woman younger than 45 with Graves' hyperthyroidism that later progressed to Graves' ophthalmopathy. V and J are TRBV6-5 and TRBJ2-1; D possibly corresponds to TRBD1 (6 bases). The sequencing sample was made of blood. CDR3 in amino acids: CASSYSPDSPNEQFF. CDR3 coding DNA: TGTGCCAGCAGTTACTCCCCGGACAGCCCCAATGAGCAGTTCTTC.